This record looks at one T cell receptor beta chain sequence and its context. There is no known antigen for this receptor. Per-base quality was not reported, and no clone a single base away is much larger than it. The data are from a study of cytomegalovirus exposure and HLA in healthy donors (dated 2017 in TCRdb). About the study as a whole: According to an earlier analysis of around 600 of the donors, about 179 million T cells yielded 117 million unique TCR beta sequences and about 300 Gb of sequence data. To predict cytomegalovirus infection status, the study combined high-throughput TCR immunosequencing, statistical association of individual TCRs with disease status, and machine learning. The number of typed donors differed by locus: about 629-640 for A, B, C, DRB1 and DQB1; 500 to 550 for DQA1; roughly 600 for DPA1; and around 490 for DPB1. To study patterns of TCR occurrence, a later analysis re-analyzed previously published TCR beta repertoires from several hundred donors and added high-resolution HLA genotyping. Across 300 to 400 genotyped donors of the cohort, an average of roughly 200,000 unique TCR beta nucleotide sequences per donor were sequenced, and approximately 17% of those sequences were non-productive. The T cell repertoires of under 700 subjects were profiled by immunosequencing and related to cytomegalovirus serostatus. An earlier analysis of 500 to 650 of the donors applied high-throughput TCR beta sequencing to assess whether each TCR beta V gene segment acted as functional or pseudogenic. An early release covering roughly 580 HLA-typed donors comprised about 290 gigabases of sequencing data and around 86 million unique TCR sequences. In the later analysis, no new phenotypic data were used to find candidate immune exposures; instead, reliance was placed on TCR beta sequences and their occurrence across donors. Donor age, sex, ethnicity and CMV serostatus were collected together with the repertoire data. HLA typing included class I and class II loci at four-digit resolution. Genome-wide SNP genotypes for about 60% of the roughly 700 donors were used in a later genetic analysis, which treated that subset as a discovery cohort. The study aimed to test whether signatures of past pathogen exposure could be identified by cataloging public T cell receptors. A few DR-DQ haplotypes were treated as single units for association and clustering because of strong linkage in the cohort. In addition to the first cohort of 666 subjects, a separate validation cohort of about 120 different subjects was used. The genetic ancestry cluster associated with self-reported Caucasian donors included approximately 85% of the roughly 390 genotyped donors. All discovery cohort repertoires had been generated on a single sequencing platform. General study outcomes and caveats: Most TCR sequences were observed very rarely across donors, whereas some public TCRs were present in many individuals. CMV serostatus was the only immune exposure information available for the cohort. A further reported finding was that TCR beta sequences accurately predicted the HLA-A and HLA-B alleles for most subjects in the first cohort. In a later genetic analysis, a missense DCLRE1C variant was associated with V-gene and J-gene trimming of TCR beta chains, and the association was replicated in an independent cohort. Some IMGT-functional V segments, including TRBV6-2 and TRBV6-3, could not be distinguished by the 87-base-pair reads and were therefore excluded. Because some donors lacked HLA typing at each locus, the association tests relied only on the typed subset. When HLA alleles, especially DR and DQ, strongly co-occurred, attributing TCR associations to individual alleles was difficult. The sequencing pipeline was judged likely to have produced a cluster of highly shared sequence variants as a technical artifact. According to the authors, the approach could potentially be generalized to other disease states and immunological phenotypes. In a later analysis, HLA-associated TCR beta chains showed more clonal expansion and lower generation probabilities than non-associated chains that were equally common. Linkage disequilibrium might explain the correlated functional status among segregating V segments, but an unknown experimental factor could not be excluded. In this cohort, only TCR beta chains were sequenced, and detectable features were limited by the absence of alpha or paired-chain data. In a later analysis, several top co-occurrence clusters were reported to appear linked to parvovirus B19, influenza, CMV and Epstein-Barr virus. In a later analysis, most CMV-associated TCR beta chains were found to appear HLA-restricted, with HLA associations seemingly driven largely by CMV exposure. Because counts were too low, 15 or so rarely observed V segments, including chromosome 9 orphons, were excluded from the earlier analysis of 587 of the donors. According to a later analysis, TCR association rates differed among HLA loci, with DRB1 alleles showing the most associated TCRs and HLA-C alleles showing the fewest. An earlier analysis of 450 to 750 of the donors showed that most TCR beta V segments appeared in productive rearrangements either about 87% or about 30% of the time, which broadly matched IMGT annotations. A later analysis associated 16,951 TCR beta sequences with specific HLA alleles at a false discovery rate of 0.05. In vitro tests confirmed that three of the cytomegalovirus-associated TCR beta chains recognize cytomegalovirus antigens. Cytomegalovirus status was reported to be diagnosed by the classifier with high specificity and sensitivity in both the original and validation cohorts. In a later genetic analysis, fewer N-insertions in productive TCRs were reported among donors in an Asian-associated ancestry cluster than the 666-donor mean. The presence/absence analyses assumed that sequencing depth was roughly uniform across donors, and that assumption may not be true. The study listed 164 TCR beta chains as associated with cytomegalovirus.

Receptors were amplified or captured by the immunoSEQ multiplex PCR assay. The multiplex PCR relied on a mix of 60 forward primers for TCR Vbeta segments and 13 reverse primers for TCR Jbeta segments. The CDR3 region of rearranged TCR beta genes was amplified from genomic DNA with a multiplex PCR assay. Amplified TCR beta libraries were sequenced as 87-base-pair reads on the Illumina HiSeq System. The authors' analysis ran thus. Across the roughly 640 repertoires, a later analysis counted tens of millions of unique TCR beta chains, about 10 million of which were shared by at least two donors. A nearest-neighbor algorithm error-corrected the raw reads and collapsed the reads into unique sequences, merging closely related sequences to remove PCR and sequencing errors. Alignment of CDR3 sequences to IMGT reference sequences was used to assign V, D and J gene segments. Each retained sequence needed at least a six-nucleotide match to both a V gene segment and a J gene segment. A rearrangement counted as productive if the CDR3 had no stop codons and remained in frame with V and J, and every other rearrangement counted as non-productive. CDR3 was defined according to IMGT convention as the region running from the second conserved V-encoded cysteine to the conserved J-encoded phenylalanine. The earlier analysis of 450 to 750 of the donors excluded any sequence lacking an unambiguous match to a single V gene segment. An earlier analysis of approximately 590 of the donors classified V segments as functional when productive rearrangements were above 56.7% and as segregating when the standard deviation between donors was above 5%. A statistical classification framework was developed to diagnose cytomegalovirus status using the catalog of TCR beta chain sequences. V and J gene assignment, in a later analysis, came from comparing TCR nucleotide sequences with IMGT/GENE-DB human TR gene sequences. In a later analysis, CDR3 sequences and most-parsimonious VDJ recombination scenarios were assigned using the TCRdist pipeline. In a later analysis, each TCR beta chain was defined by its CDR3 amino acid sequence together with its V-gene family, and reads without a unique V-gene family were excluded. In a later analysis, 450 to 600 highly shared, low-generation-probability nucleotide sequences were removed to address suspected cross-contamination and a sequencing artifact. In a later analysis, a clonal expansion index for each public chain was calculated from normalized within-repertoire ranks of inferred template counts. In a later analysis, generation probabilities were computed with a VDJ recombination model fitted to out-of-frame rearrangements, and the resulting probabilities were checked against IGoR. In a later analysis, TCR-TCR, TCR-HLA and TCR-CMV co-occurrence was scored with hypergeometric tests, and a repertoire-size bias correction was applied to TCR pairs. To estimate false discovery rates, a later analysis permuted the HLA or CMV assignments 20 times. A later analysis grouped co-occurring TCRs with DBSCAN, adding TCRdist sequence similarity when clustering within HLA-allele-positive subsets. Repertoires with fewer than 30,000 or more than 120,000 public chains, plus five repertoires with anomalous nucleotide sharing, were excluded from co-occurrence clustering. TCRdb carries this immuneACCESS record with in-frame sequences only. Its versions omit some clonotypes, under half of them owing to an unresolved V gene in the studies checked, with the rest unexplained. D and trimming come from the DNA, and the V and J calls and clone size come from that table. The sample profile shows about 160,000 clones; about 80% of them were found once. The ten most abundant clones make up around a tenth of the sample.

The cohort was made up of approximately 670 healthy bone marrow donors. All cohort members were sampled while nominally healthy, although unrecorded immune exposures were likely present. The donor tested CMV seropositive, placing the donor among the roughly 270 seropositive members of the cohort. A peripheral blood sample was provided by each donor, and peripheral blood mononuclear cells were used for TCR beta sequencing. The Qiagen DNeasy Blood Extraction Kit was used to extract genomic DNA from the blood cell samples. The germline ends are 21 bases apart after V is trimmed by 2 bases and J by 5 bases. In the germline V gene (reference sequence), CDR1 corresponds to GTSNPN and CDR2 to SVGIG. The CDR3 has 16 amino acids, counting the end cysteine and phenylalanine. Only CDR3 DNA remains: 48 bases, in frame from the first base.

Rearrangement joined TRBV30 to TRBJ2-5, with a weak D call of TRBD2 (7 bases match). The clonotype comes from a man aged 18 to 30 in good health and CMV-seropositive. The sample consisted of PBMCs. The base sequence is TGTGCCTGGAGTACCTTGGGGGGGCCCGGGGGGGAGACCCAGTACTTC. It codes for CAWSTLGGPGGETQYF.